This T cell receptor (beta chain) came from a study of T cells in Graves' hyperthyroidism and ophthalmopathy (dated by TCRdb to between 2018 and 2021). Looking at the study overall: Peripheral blood was collected at initial diagnosis, before any treatment. To identify TCR V-J signatures that set the groups apart, the researchers used a discovery cohort of 90 to 100 patients, made up of about 44 with Graves' ophthalmopathy and some 60 with stable Graves' hyperthyroidism. Prospective prediction of ophthalmopathy was tested in an independent validation cohort consisting of 18 to 20 hyperthyroidism patients and approximately 16 patients who later progressed to ophthalmopathy. In addition, the study compared T-cell repertoires in thyroid tissue and in blood from five or six Graves' hyperthyroidism patients. For training and testing, the roughly 97 patients in the discovery cohort were randomly divided in a 7:3 ratio. The paper describes TCR Vbeta CDR3 sequencing of 135 peripheral blood samples, made up of 43 ophthalmopathy patients, roughly 80 hyperthyroidism patients and roughly 17 progressor patients. After sampling, hyperthyroidism patients received methimazole starting at 30 mg daily, and ophthalmopathy patients received high-dose intravenous methylprednisolone. Results and caveats for the whole study, not just this receptor: Ophthalmopathy was separated from stable hyperthyroidism by a 13 V-J signature model, with about 88% sensitivity and about 84% specificity obtained in cross-validation and 80%/75% obtained in testing. In validation, the model predicted progression to ophthalmopathy with approximately 71% sensitivity and 72% to 75% specificity, a median of about 6.7 months before onset. Sample size was not statistically predetermined, and blinding of investigators to group allocation was not performed. Most expanded thyroid clonotypes (frequency above 0.001) were also found in blood, which suggests that blood repertoires may mirror thyroid immune responses.

The sample holds many counts of this clonotype. Its cognate antigen has yet to be identified. No much larger clone exists at a distance of one base, and base qualities are not known. TCR beta CDR3 regions were amplified from RNA transcripts. A first-round RT-PCR of the TCR CDR3 used the HTBI primer set with the Qiagen OneStep RT-PCR kit. The libraries were constructed in a second round of multiplex PCR and then size-selected and purified. Libraries were sequenced paired-end with 100 bp reads on an Illumina HiSeq2000. On the authors' methods: Raw data were processed with SOAPnuke, discarding reads with adapters, uncalled bases, mean Phred below 15, or no exact constant-primer or identifier match. COPE v1.2.5 was used to merge the high-quality paired reads, and each unique nucleotide sequence was defined as a clonotype. Clonotypes were aligned to IMGT TRBV, TRBD and TRBJ reference segments using MiTCR v1.1. Analysis was restricted to V-J combinations with a frequency above 0.0001, which covered roughly 99% of repertoires. A TCS score was defined as the ratio between F50 (clonal expansion) and ExV (chaos), using BLOSUM62-based TCRdist between CDR3 peptides within each V-J. Welch's t-statistics and random forest reduced roughly 500 V-J features to 10 to 15, which were used in a naive Bayes classifier (R e1071). TCRdb itself trimmed the public reads at Q25 with fastp, ran MiXCR and retained productive beta chains. Rows merge per CDR3 protein into single entries with the most common DNA and genes. TCRdb, not the authors, supplied the V and J calls. For this sample the table gives a few hundred thousand distinct CDR3 sequences, of which 14% to 15% were detected only once. The ten largest clones capture approximately 12% of the sample.

In the germline V gene (reference sequence), CDR1 corresponds to LNHNV and CDR2 to YYDKDF. The CDR3 holds 12 amino acids from the cysteine to the phenylalanine. The retained sequence is limited to the CDR3, 36 bases, with the frame set at the first base. V was cut back by 2 bases and J by 6 bases, leaving a gap of 5 bases between them. Hyperthyroidism patients were newly diagnosed, had a disease duration of under 2 months, and were aged 18 to 65 years. Any patient with an uncontrolled infection, another autoimmune disease, pregnancy or lactation was excluded. Diagnoses relied on clinical symptoms, serum thyroxine and TRAb, thyroid ultrasound and orbital computed tomography. Blood from progressor patients was drawn when they were first diagnosed with hyperthyroidism, before any ophthalmopathy symptoms appeared. PBMCs were isolated from about 10 ml of fresh peripheral blood by Ficoll-Paque density gradient centrifugation. Progressor patients were first diagnosed with Graves' hyperthyroidism and then developed ophthalmopathy during follow-up. Trizol reagent was used to extract total RNA, and RNA quality was then checked on an Agilent 2100 Bioanalyzer.

Sequencing was performed on blood. This receptor was obtained from a woman aged 40 to 49 with Graves' hyperthyroidism that later progressed to Graves' ophthalmopathy. The chain uses TRBV15 and TRBJ1-5; TRBD1 is a weak D gene call, 5 bases matching. The DNA sequence is as follows: TGTGCCACCAGCAGACAGGGTCAGCCCCAGCATTTT. Translated, it gives CATSRQGQPQHF.